This TCR beta chain was sequenced in a study of blood T cell repertoires in COVID-19. Looking at the study overall: Samples taken during acute and convalescent COVID-19 were collected in the United States, Italy and Spain. Sample material is recorded as cDNA or gDNA derived from T cells, B-cell-depleted T cells, or PBMCs.

Per the original methods: Reference gene primer amplification in the assay estimated nucleated cell counts. Libraries were prepared by immunoSEQ multiplex PCR; TCRdb keeps only in-frame clonotypes and omits some of them. V and J calls and clone size follow that table, whereas D and trimming were derived from the DNA. The sample carries about 29,000 clones, around 85% recorded once. The germline V gene encodes CDR1 LNHDA and CDR2 SQIVND (reference sequence). V lost 6 bases and J lost 0; bases outside the gene matches: 3. This CDR3 is built from 14 residues. The sequenced sample was peripheral blood. The clonotype was recovered from a human donor with active COVID-19. The donor label of this sample is uncertain. The genes are TRBV19 and TRBJ2-3, with 7 bases that match TRBD1. The CDR3 spells CASSQGQSTDTQYF. The CDR3 DNA sequence: TGTGCCAGTAGCCAGGGACAGAGCACAGATACGCAGTATTTT.